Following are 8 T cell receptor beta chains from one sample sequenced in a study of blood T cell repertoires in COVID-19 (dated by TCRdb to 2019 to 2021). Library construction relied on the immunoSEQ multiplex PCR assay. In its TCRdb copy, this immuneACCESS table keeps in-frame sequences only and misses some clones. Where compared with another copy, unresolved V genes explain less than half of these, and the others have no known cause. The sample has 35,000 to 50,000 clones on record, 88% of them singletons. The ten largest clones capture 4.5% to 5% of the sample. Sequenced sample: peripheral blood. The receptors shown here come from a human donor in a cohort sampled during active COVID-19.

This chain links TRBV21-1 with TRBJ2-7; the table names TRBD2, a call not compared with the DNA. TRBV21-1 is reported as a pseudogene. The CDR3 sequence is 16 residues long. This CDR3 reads CASSKGGFSGRREQYF. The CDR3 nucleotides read TGTGCCAGCAGCAAAGGGGGCTTCAGCGGGAGGCGCGAGCAGTACTTC.

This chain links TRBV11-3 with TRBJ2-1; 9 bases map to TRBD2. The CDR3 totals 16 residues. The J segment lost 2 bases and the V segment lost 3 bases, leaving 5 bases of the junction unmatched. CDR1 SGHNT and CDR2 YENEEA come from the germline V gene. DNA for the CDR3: TGTGCCAGCAGCTTTGGGCTAGCGGGAACCTACAATGAGCAGTTCTTC. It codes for CASSFGLAGTYNEQFF.

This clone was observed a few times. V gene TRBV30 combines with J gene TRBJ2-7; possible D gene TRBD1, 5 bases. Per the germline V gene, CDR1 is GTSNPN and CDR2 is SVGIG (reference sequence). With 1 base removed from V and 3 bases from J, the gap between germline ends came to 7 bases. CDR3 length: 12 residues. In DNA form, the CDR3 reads TGTGCCTGGAGTGAGCAGGGCTACGAGCAGTACTTC. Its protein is CAWSEQGYEQYF.

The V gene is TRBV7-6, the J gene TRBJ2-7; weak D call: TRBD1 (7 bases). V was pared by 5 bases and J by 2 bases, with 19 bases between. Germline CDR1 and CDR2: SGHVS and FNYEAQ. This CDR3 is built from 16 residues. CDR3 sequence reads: CASSQVPGGITYEQYF. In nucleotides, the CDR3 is TGTGCCAGCAGCCAAGTTCCAGGGGGGATAACCTACGAGCAGTACTTC.

The CDR3 spells CATSDRTVGQEGYTF. The CDR3 DNA is TGTGCCACCAGTGACCGCACAGTGGGGCAGGAAGGCTACACCTTC. V gene TRBV24-1 combines with J gene TRBJ1-2; D might be TRBD1 (5 bases). This CDR3 is 15 amino acids long. The germline gives CDR1 KGHDR, CDR2 SFDVKD. Trimming took off 4 bases at V and 8 bases at J, with 19 bases between the two ends.

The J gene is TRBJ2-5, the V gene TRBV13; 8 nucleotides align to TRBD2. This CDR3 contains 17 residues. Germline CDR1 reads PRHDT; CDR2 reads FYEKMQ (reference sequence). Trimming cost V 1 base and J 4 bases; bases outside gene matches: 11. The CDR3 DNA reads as TGTGCCAGCAGCTTAGCGGGAGGGCCCGCGGGACGAGAGACCCAGTACTTC. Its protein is CASSLAGGPAGRETQYF.

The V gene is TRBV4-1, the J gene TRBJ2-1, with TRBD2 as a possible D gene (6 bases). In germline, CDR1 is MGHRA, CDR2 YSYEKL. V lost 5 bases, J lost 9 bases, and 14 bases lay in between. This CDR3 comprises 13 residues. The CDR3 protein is CASSYSGGLEQFF. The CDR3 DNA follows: TGCGCCAGCAGCTATAGCGGCGGGCTTGAGCAGTTCTTC.

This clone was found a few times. The CDR3 nucleotides are TGTGCCAGCAGCGCTTTGGCGGATACAGGGGGGAACACTGAAGCTTTCTTT. Its translation: CASSALADTGGNTEAFF. The genes are TRBV5-6 and TRBJ1-1; 8 positions agree with TRBD1. Germline loops: CDR1 SGHDT, CDR2 YYEEEE. The ends lost 4 bases at V and 1 base at J; junction bases unmatched: 12. CDR3 length: 17 amino acids.